These T cell receptor beta chains were read from a single sample in a study of cytotoxic CD8 clonotypes in ibrutinib-treated CLL. Libraries were prepared by immunoSEQ multiplex PCR; TCRdb keeps only in-frame clonotypes and omits some of them. The sample consists of 40,000 to 50,000 clones, 57% of them appearing once. Material: PBMCs, obtained after 24 months of ibrutinib treatment. These receptors were collected from a human donor with chronic lymphocytic leukemia. The CDR3 runs from the conserved cysteine through the conserved F or W.

v_gene,CDR3aa
TRBV19,CASKVGRSSTDTQYF
TRBV7-2,CASSSLGGLGNEKLFF
TRBV25-1,CASIHNTEAFF
TRBV5-6,CASSLLANNQPQHF
TRBV5-1,CASSLGPKQSGGSQYF
TRBV5-1,CASSLAGNYNEQFF
TRBV6-5,CASTSDTEAFF
TRBV10-3,CAISGAGQGIQETQYF
TRBV6-1,CASSEALTGWNQPQHF
TRBV19,CASSIGRQGNQPQHF
TRBV5-1,CASSAQGATEAFF
TRBV5-1,CASSLATGRDEQYF
TRBV5-1,CASSPANTGELFF
TRBV5-5,CASSLQGVAGELFF
TRBV2,CASSEGGGGSPLHF
TRBV7-9,CASSPYPPGDYEQYF
TRBV5-4,CASSLEGPAGNTIYF
TRBV5-1,CASSLELIGIEAFF
TRBV14,CASSQDGDYFETQYF
TRBV6-1,CASSEALGGQGVGGANVLTF
TRBV5-6,CASSYRGEAFF
TRBV27,CASSLSGRGRRQPQHF
TRBV2,CASSSDGGVIEYF